A single sample is the source of the 28 T cell receptor beta chains below, sequenced in a study of T cell responses to AZD1222 COVID-19 vaccine. The table came from immunoSEQ multiplex PCR; TCRdb's copy has only in-frame clones and leaves some out. Of 150,000 to 200,000 clones listed, 85% to 90% are singletons. This sample comprised peripheral blood, obtained 28 days after the second dose of the MenACWY control vaccine. Receptors were obtained from an adult who received the MenACWY meningococcal vaccine as a control.

This clone appeared a few times. The chain links TRBV16 to TRBJ1-1, with D tentatively TRBD1 (5 bases). V lost 4 bases and J lost 0, with 9 bases in between. The CDR3 has 14 residues. The germline CDR1 and CDR2 sequences are KGHSY and FQNENV. CDR3 residues: CASSRQRMNTEAFF. In nucleotides, the CDR3 is TGTGCCAGCAGCCGACAGAGAATGAACACTGAAGCTTTCTTT.

This chain uses TRBV18 with TRBJ2-7; 11 bases match TRBD2. Germline trimming cut 3 bases from V and 4 bases from J; bases unmatched to any gene: 5. Germline CDR1 and CDR2: KGHSH and LQKENI. CDR3 length equals 15 residues. CDR3 sequence reads: CASSPVLAGEYEQYF. CDR3 nucleotides: TGTGCCAGCTCACCCGTACTAGCGGGGGAATACGAGCAGTACTTC. The full variable domain, with the rest looked up from reference TRBV18 and TRBJ2-7, is NAGVMQNPRHLVRRRGQEARLRCSPMKGHSHVYWYRQLPEEGLKFMVYLQKENIIDESGMPKERFSAEFPKEGPSILRIQQVVRGDSAAYFCASSPVLAGEYEQYFGPGTRLTVT.

This rearrangement joins TRBV5-4 to TRBJ2-1, with 11 bases identical to TRBD2. Trimming took 4 bases from V and 8 from J; bases not matched to a gene: 8. The CDR3 has 15 residues. Germline V lookup: CDR1 SGHNT, CDR2 YYREEE (reference sequence). CDR3 amino acids: CASSVAGGRQYEQFF. The CDR3 bases are TGTGCCAGCAGCGTAGCGGGAGGGCGACAATATGAGCAGTTCTTC. Complete variable domain (other parts from reference TRBV5-4 and TRBJ2-1): ETGVTQSPTHLIKTRGQQVTLRCSSQSGHNTVSWYQQALGQGPQFIFQYYREEENGRGNFPPRFSGLQFPNYSSELNVNALELDDSALYLCASSVAGGRQYEQFFGPGTRLTVL.

CDR3 bases: TGTGCCAGCTCACCAATGACTCTAGCGAACACCGGGGAGCTGTTTTTT. Translating gives CASSPMTLANTGELFF. The chain uses TRBV18 and TRBJ2-2, with no clear D. This CDR3 comprises 16 residues. CDR1 is KGHSH, CDR2 LQKENI, per germline. Trimming pared 2 bases from V and 0 bases from J, leaving 10 bases between.

The gene calls are TRBV11-2 and TRBJ2-7, with TRBD2 as a possible D gene (6 bases). Germline CDR1 SGHAT, CDR2 FQNNGV. The CDR3 extends over 16 amino acids. V dropped 8 bases and J dropped 4 bases, with 24 bases sitting between them. The CDR3 is CASGPRVGGVEYEQYF. The CDR3 DNA is TGTGCCAGCGGTCCCCGGGTGGGGGGAGTAGAGTACGAGCAGTACTTC.

The chain combines TRBV5-1 with TRBJ2-7; D gene unclear. This CDR3 has 14 amino acids. V lost 1 base and J 0 bases, leaving 8 bases between the germline ends. Germline CDR1 reads SGHRS; CDR2 reads YFSETQ. In DNA, the CDR3 is TGCGCCAGCAGCTTGTCTTCTGGCTCCTACGAGCAGTACTTC. Protein product: CASSLSSGSYEQYF. The full variable domain, completed using reference TRBV5-1 and TRBJ2-7, is KAGVTQTPRYLIKTRGQQVTLSCSPISGHRSVSWYQQTPGQGLQFLFEYFSETQRNKGNFPGRFSGRQFSNSRSEMNVSTLELGDSALYLCASSLSSGSYEQYFGPGTRLTVT.

V and J are TRBV5-1 and TRBJ2-7, with 8 bases fitting TRBD1. This CDR3 contains 14 residues. J lost 7 bases, V lost 4 bases, and 10 bases had no gene match. Per the germline V gene, CDR1 is SGHRS and CDR2 is YFSETQ. For the CDR3, the DNA is TGCGCCAGCAGCGGGCCGGGACAGGATACTGAGCAGTACTTC. It is translated as CASSGPGQDTEQYF.

The chain joins TRBV28 to TRBJ2-7; the D gene is possibly TRBD2 (5 bases). The V end was cut by 7 bases, the J end by 7 bases, with 17 bases between. In germline, CDR1 is MDHEN, CDR2 SYDVKM. The CDR3 has 13 amino acids. The CDR3 spells CASTDRLSGEQYF. Here the CDR3 DNA reads TGTGCCAGCACAGACCGGCTTTCGGGGGAGCAGTACTTC.

The table lists this clone with a count of one. The chain uses TRBV24-1 and TRBJ2-5; D might be TRBD1 or TRBD2, each matching 5 bases. Germline assignment: CDR1 KGHDR and CDR2 SFDVKD. The CDR3 covers 15 residues. V was pared by 4 bases and J by 2 bases, with 13 bases between. CDR3 in amino acids: CATSESGASQETQYF. Here the CDR3 DNA reads TGTGCCACCAGTGAGTCCGGGGCTTCGCAAGAGACCCAGTACTTC.

In DNA, the CDR3 is TGTGCCAGCAGTGGTAGGAGGCTTGCAGGGAACACTGAAGCTTTCTTT. This codes for CASSGRRLAGNTEAFF. The genes are TRBV5-8 and TRBJ1-1; D gene unclear. CDR1 is SGHTS and CDR2 is YDEGEE in the germline V gene. Trimming stripped 5 bases from V and 1 base from J, with 18 bases between. The CDR3 is 16 amino acids. Full variable domain (remainder filled in from reference TRBV5-8 and TRBJ1-1): EAGVTQSPTHLIKTRGQQATLRCSPISGHTSVYWYQQALGLGLQFLLWYDEGEERNRGNFPPRFSGRQFPNYSSELNVNALELEDSALYLCASSGRRLAGNTEAFFGQGTRLTVV.

The chain employs TRBV3-1 (or the pseudogene TRBV3-2) and TRBJ2-3; D uncertain. Germline assignment: CDR1 LGHDT and CDR2 YNNKEL (reference sequence). The CDR3 extends over 15 amino acids. The V end lost 3 bases, the J end lost 6 bases, and 16 bases lay between the germline ends. In nucleotides, the CDR3 is TGTGCCAGCAGCCAGCACTCGTTGGGCATTGATACGCAGTATTTT. Its translation is CASSQHSLGIDTQYF.

CDR3 region: CASTPRTSGTSTDTQYF. The CDR3 coding sequence is TGTGCCAGCACCCCTCGGACTAGCGGAACTAGCACAGATACGCAGTATTTT. V is TRBV27 and J is TRBJ2-3; 10 positions match TRBD2. The CDR3 covers 17 residues. CDR1 is MNHEY and CDR2 is SMNVEV in the germline V gene (reference sequence). J was trimmed by 0 bases and V by 7 bases; bases with no gene match: 10.

A single count supports this clone. The chain has TRBV5-1 and TRBJ1-4, with D possibly TRBD1 on 5 matching bases. In germline, CDR1 is SGHRS, CDR2 YFSETQ. The CDR3 sequence is 15 residues long. With 4 bases removed from V and 7 bases from J, the gap between germline ends came to 17 bases. The CDR3 DNA follows: TGCGCCAGCAGCCCTCTTGTCAGGGAAGGTGAAAAACTGTTTTTT. Encoded protein: CASSPLVREGEKLFF.

Only a few counts were recorded for this clone. The rearrangement uses TRBV5-1 and TRBJ1-1; the match to TRBD1 covers 8 bases. The junction had 6 bases not matched to a gene; V was cut back by 3 bases and J by 5 bases. The CDR3 extends over 14 amino acids. Germline V gene lookup returns CDR1 SGHRS and CDR2 YFSETQ. CDR3 coding DNA: TGCGCCAGCAGCTATCAGGGGGCGTATACTGAAGCTTTCTTT. Its translation is CASSYQGAYTEAFF.

The chain joins TRBV18 to TRBJ1-1; no clear D gene. V shed 1 base and J shed 4 bases, with 4 bases lying between them. CDR3 size: 12 residues. Germline V lookup: CDR1 KGHSH, CDR2 LQKENI. The chain's CDR3 is CASSPLATEAFF. In DNA, the CDR3 is TGTGCCAGCTCACCACTGGCCACTGAAGCTTTCTTT. The whole variable domain, filled in from reference TRBV18 and TRBJ1-1, reads NAGVMQNPRHLVRRRGQEARLRCSPMKGHSHVYWYRQLPEEGLKFMVYLQKENIIDESGMPKERFSAEFPKEGPSILRIQQVVRGDSAAYFCASSPLATEAFFGQGTRLTVV.

The V and J genes are TRBV4-1 and TRBJ2-4, with 7 bases matching TRBD2. Germline CDR1 reads MGHRA; CDR2 reads YSYEKL. The CDR3 spans 15 residues. Unmatched junction bases numbered 11, after V lost 3 bases and J lost 9 bases. The CDR3 reads CASSQLGSGRAIQYF. CDR3 nucleotide sequence: TGCGCCAGCAGCCAGTTGGGAAGTGGGAGGGCCATTCAGTACTTC.

In this sample, this clone turned up once. The chain is built from TRBV7-2 and TRBJ2-1; D possibly uses TRBD1 or TRBD2 (5 bases each). The germline CDR1 and CDR2 sequences are SGHTA and FQGNSA. Trimming pared 2 bases from V and 6 bases from J, leaving 11 bases between. There are 14 residues in the CDR3. The CDR3 DNA sequence: TGTGCCAGCAGCTTATCTACTAGGGGCAATGAGCAGTTCTTC. Amino acid sequence: CASSLSTRGNEQFF.

This chain joins TRBV30 and TRBJ1-1; D possibly corresponds to TRBD1 (6 bases). Germline CDR1 is GTSNPN and CDR2 is SVGIG (reference sequence). The CDR3 has 11 amino acids. The V end was cut by 5 bases, the J end by 7 bases, with 11 bases between. CDR3 amino acids: CAWDTGYEAFF. CDR3 coding DNA: TGTGCCTGGGATACAGGGTATGAAGCTTTCTTT. The entire variable domain, with the rest obtained from reference TRBV30 and TRBJ1-1, is as follows: SQTIHQWPATLVQPVGSPLSLECTVEGTSNPNLYWYRQAAGRGLQLLFYSVGIGQISSEVPQNLSASRPQDRQFILSSKKLLLSDSGFYLCAWDTGYEAFFGQGTRLTVV.

About this clone: The CDR3 end shows no conserved phenylalanine or tryptophan, and so a read error is likely. The DNA is omitted, as the CDR3 cannot be located on it reliably, and the CDR3 follows TCRdb's listing. The rearrangement links TRBV5-8 to TRBJ2-6. Germline-derived CDR1 and CDR2 are SGHTS and YDEGEE. The length of the CDR3 is 9 amino acids, counting both ends. CDR3 in amino acids: CASRTNGEI.

This chain links TRBV28 with TRBJ1-2; tentative D call: TRBD1 (5 bases). Germline V gives CDR1 MDHEN, CDR2 SYDVKM. The CDR3 extends over 16 amino acids. The germline V and J ends were trimmed by 5 bases and 11 bases, with 27 bases remaining between them. The CDR3 is CASSPREGYRFSIYTF. Written as DNA, the CDR3 is TGTGCCAGCAGTCCCCGGGAGGGGTACCGCTTCTCTATTTACACCTTC.

The V gene is TRBV5-4, the J gene TRBJ1-6; unclear D gene. The germline gives CDR1 SGHNT, CDR2 YYREEE (reference sequence). Trimming shortened V by 1 base and J by 2 bases, and 13 bases separated the two germline ends. This CDR3 has 17 residues. CDR3 DNA sequence: TGTGCCAGCAGCTTGAATCCGACCAGGACCTATAATTCACCCCTCCACTTT. Translated: CASSLNPTRTYNSPLHF.

The rearrangement joins TRBV10-3 to TRBJ2-2; weak D call: TRBD1 (5 bases). The CDR3 consists of 16 residues. Germline V lookup: CDR1 ENHRY, CDR2 SYGVKD. V lost 10 bases, J lost 0 bases, and 18 bases lay in between. This CDR3 is CATQPRAGANTGELFF. In DNA form, the CDR3 reads TGTGCCACCCAGCCCAGGGCTGGCGCGAACACCGGGGAGCTGTTTTTT.

The chain recombines TRBV19 with TRBJ1-1, with D perhaps matching TRBD1 (5 bases). V was cut by 3 bases and J by 11 bases, with 13 bases left in between. Germline CDR1 LNHDA, CDR2 SQIVND (reference sequence). This CDR3 region has 12 residues. The CDR3 loop is CASSIGHLEAFF. As DNA, the CDR3 is TGTGCCAGTAGTATCGGACACTTAGAGGCTTTCTTT.

This chain uses TRBV10-3 with TRBJ1-5; maybe TRBD1 (5 bases). The CDR3 runs 14 residues. Trimming removed 5 bases from V and 1 base from J, with 9 bases in between. Germline V gene data show CDR1 as ENHRY and CDR2 as SYGVKD. The CDR3, as DNA: TGTGCCATCAGTTTTAAGGGGAGCAATCAGCCCCAGCATTTT. This sequence encodes CAISFKGSNQPQHF.

CDR3: CASSPGGEKLFF. The CDR3 nucleotides read TGTGCCAGCAGTCCCGGGGGTGAAAAACTGTTTTTT. The V and J genes are TRBV6-2 or TRBV6-3 and TRBJ1-4; maybe TRBD1 (5 bases). V was pared by 5 bases and J by 7 bases, with 8 bases between. The CDR3 is 12 residues long. Germline values: CDR1 MNHEY, CDR2 SVGEGT.

The rearrangement joins TRBV30 to TRBJ2-5; TRBD1 matches 10 bases. V shed 5 bases and J 5 bases; nucleotides not matched to a gene: 8. CDR1 and CDR2 (germline): GTSNPN, SVGIG (reference sequence). The CDR3 extends over 14 amino acids. CDR3 coding DNA: TGTGCCTGGGCTCGGACAGGGGGTTGGGAGACCCAGTACTTC. Translating it yields CAWARTGGWETQYF.

The V call is TRBV27, the J call TRBJ2-1; TRBD2 aligns across 15 bases. The germline gives CDR1 MNHEY, CDR2 SMNVEV (reference sequence). The CDR3 has 18 amino acids. J gave up 0 bases and V 3 bases, and 3 bases lay outside the gene matches. CDR3 protein: CASSFGLAGGSSYNEQFF. The CDR3 coding sequence is TGTGCCAGCAGTTTTGGACTAGCGGGAGGGAGCTCCTACAATGAGCAGTTCTTC.

The V and J genes are TRBV9 and TRBJ1-6, with D perhaps TRBD1 (6 bases). V lost 4 bases to trimming and J lost 3 bases, with 17 bases between them. The CDR3 covers 17 residues. Germline CDR1 is SGDLS and CDR2 is YYNGEE. This CDR3 is CASSPMGGQGYNSPLHF. The CDR3 nucleotides read TGTGCCAGCAGCCCGATGGGGGGCCAGGGCTATAATTCACCCCTCCACTTT.